A selection of T cell receptor beta chains follows, all from one sample in a study of preoperative IRX-2 immunotherapy in early breast cancer. Profiled with immunoSEQ multiplex PCR; TCRdb holds only in-frame clones, not every one. The table has under 30,000 clones, 85% to 90% seen once. The sequencing here drew on tumor tissue, taken after IRX-2 immunotherapy. Receptors originate from a human donor with breast cancer. Each CDR3 is given with its conserved first and last residue. The D gene is left open where the match is weak. The size of a clone is reported for some rows only, either as once, few or many, or as a class for expanded clones.

. TRBJ2-6 . TRBV11-2 TGTGCCAGCAGCTTAGGGGGCCCTGGGGCCAACGTCCTGACTTTC CASSLGGPGANVLTF
. TRBJ1-5 . TRBV6-4 TGTGCCAGCAGTGACATGGGGGACCAGCATTTT CASSDMGDQHF
. TRBJ1-1 . TRBV10-2 TGCGCCAGCAGTGAGAGTAGCCTTCCTGAAGCTTTCTTT CASSESSLPEAFF
. TRBJ2-6 TRBD1 TRBV18 TGTGCCAGCTCTCCCTGGGACAGGGCCTCTGGGGCCAACGTCCTGACTTTC CASSPWDRASGANVLTF
. TRBJ2-3 . TRBV19 TGTGCCAGTAGTATGGGTGTCGGTAGGACAGATACGCAGTATTTT CASSMGVGRTDTQYF
. TRBJ2-3 TRBD2 TRBV5-1 TGCGCCAGCTCCCGGACTAGCGGACCAGAGGATACGCAGTATTTT CASSRTSGPEDTQYF
once TRBJ2-7 TRBD2 TRBV15 TGTGCCACCAGCAGAGGGGGGGGACCCTACGAGCAGTACTTC CATSRGGGPYEQYF
. TRBJ2-1 TRBD1 TRBV5-1 TGCGCCAGCAGCGGGACAGACTACAATGAGCAGTTCTTC CASSGTDYNEQFF
. TRBJ1-1 . TRBV11-3 TGTGCCAGCAGCGTAACCTTTCCGAACACTGAAGCTTTCTTT CASSVTFPNTEAFF
. TRBJ2-3 TRBD1 TRBV12-5 TGTGCTAGTGGGAATACAGGGGGCTACACAGATACGCAGTATTTT CASGNTGGYTDTQYF
. TRBJ1-4 . TRBV18 TGTGCCAGCTCACCGAGAAATAATGAAAAACTGTTTTTT CASSPRNNEKLFF
. TRBJ2-6 TRBD1 TRBV19 TGTGCCAGTCGGGACAGCCACTCTGGGGCCAACGTCCTGACTTTC CASRDSHSGANVLTF
. TRBJ2-5 . TRBV5-1 TGCGCCAGCGGGCGTACAGGGCCAGAGACCCAGTACTTC CASGRTGPETQYF
. TRBJ2-3 . TRBV21-1 TGTGCCAGCAGCAGTCGCATGGCCATTAGCACAGATACGCAGTATTTT CASSSRMAISTDTQYF
once TRBJ1-5 . TRBV23-1 TGCGCCAGCAGCCCCCCGGCAGGCTCGGGCCAGCCCCAGCATTTT CASSPPAGSGQPQHF
. TRBJ1-1 TRBD1 TRBV10-3 TGTGCCATCAGTGATTTACCGGGACAGGGGAACACTGAAGCTTTCTTT CAISDLPGQGNTEAFF
few TRBJ1-6 TRBD1 TRBV10-3 TGTGCCATCGGCCAGGGAGGGGGCACACGGTCACCCCTCCACTTT CAIGQGGGTRSPLHF
. TRBJ1-1 . TRBV16 TGTGCCAGCAGCCAATCCAGCACTGAAGCTTTCTTT CASSQSSTEAFF
. TRBJ2-1 TRBD2 TRBV5-6 TGTGCCAGCAGCTTCCTACTAGCGGGGGGGCCGTCGGTCTACAATGAGCAGTTCTTC CASSFLLAGGPSVYNEQFF
. TRBJ1-4 . TRBV7-2 TGTGCCAGCAGCTCCGTTGAGCCTTGGGACGAAAAACTGTTTTTT CASSSVEPWDEKLFF
. TRBJ1-1 TRBD1 TRBV19 TGTGCCAGTAGTTTTGGGGACAGGGATGTCACTGAAGCTTTCTTT CASSFGDRDVTEAFF
. TRBJ2-5 . TRBV5-4 TGTGCCAGCGGCCTTGGGGAGCAGACCCAGTACTTC CASGLGEQTQYF
. TRBJ2-7 . TRBV5-4 TGTGCCAGCAGCACGGGACGTCACCCCGAGCAGTACTTC CASSTGRHPEQYF
. TRBJ1-5 TRBD1 TRBV2 TGTGCCAGCAGTACCGGACAGGGGGTGGATCAGCCCCAGCATTTT CASSTGQGVDQPQHF
. TRBJ1-2 . TRBV10-2 TGCGCCAGCAGTGAGGAGGGGCGCAACTATGGCTACACCTTC CASSEEGRNYGYTF
. TRBJ1-2 . TRBV19 TGTGCCAGTAGTATGCAGGGTTTCAACTATGGCTACACCTTC CASSMQGFNYGYTF
few TRBJ2-2 . TRBV6-5 TGTGCCAGCAGTTACTCTACAGTCTCGAACACCGGGGAGCTGTTTTTT CASSYSTVSNTGELFF
. TRBJ1-3 . TRBV28 TGTGCCACCTGGGGCTCTGGAAACACCATATATTTT CATWGSGNTIYF
. TRBJ2-7 TRBD2 TRBV6-4 TGTGCCAGCACCCTACTAGCGGGAGCTTCCGAGCAGTACTTC CASTLLAGASEQYF
. TRBJ1-1 . TRBV7-2 TGTGCCAGCAGCTTAGTTCTGGACACTGAAGCTTTCTTT CASSLVLDTEAFF
. TRBJ1-1 . TRBV5-1 TGCGCCAGCGGGGGAAACACTGAAGCTTTCTTT CASGGNTEAFF
. TRBJ1-6 . TRBV6-4 TGTGCCAGCAGTGAGGCCTCGGGATCCTCACCCCTCCACTTT CASSEASGSSPLHF
. TRBJ2-7 . TRBV2 TGTGCCAGCAAAATCACCGGGACCGTCGAATACGAGCAGTACTTC CASKITGTVEYEQYF
. TRBJ2-2 TRBD2 TRBV5-4 TGTGCCAGCAGCTTTCCGGGTAGCGGGAGGATGGGGACCGGGGAGCTGTTTTTT CASSFPGSGRMGTGELFF
. TRBJ2-7 . TRBV7-2 TGTGCCAGCAGCTTTTTCAGCTCCTACGAGCAGTACTTC CASSFFSSYEQYF
. TRBJ2-7 . TRBV7-2 TGTGCCAGCAGCTTATTACAGGGCGACGAGCAGTACTTC CASSLLQGDEQYF
. TRBJ1-1 . TRBV21-1 TGTGCCAGCAGCAAACGCGGCAGGGCGGTTGAAGCTTTCTTT CASSKRGRAVEAFF
. TRBJ2-3 . TRBV4-3 TGCGCCAGCAGCCAAGATCGAGGGGCGGGGACAGATACGCAGTATTTT CASSQDRGAGTDTQYF
. TRBJ2-2 . TRBV7-2 TGTGCCAGCAGCTTGAGCGGCCGAAACACCGGGGAGCTGTTTTTT CASSLSGRNTGELFF
few TRBJ2-7 . TRBV29-1 TGCAGCGTGTTAGGGGGGAGCATACTTTACGAGCAGTACTTC CSVLGGSILYEQYF
. TRBJ2-1 TRBD2 TRBV29-1 TGCAGCGTTGATAGGAATAGCGGGGGCAATGAGCAGTTCTTC CSVDRNSGGNEQFF
once TRBJ2-3 TRBD1 TRBV5-1 TGCGCCAGCAGCTTGGTCCCGGGACAGGGTAGCGGCACAGATACGCAGTATTTT CASSLVPGQGSGTDTQYF
. TRBJ2-5 . TRBV19 TGTGCCAGTAGTATAGTGGACCAAGAGACCCAGTACTTC CASSIVDQETQYF
. TRBJ2-2 TRBD2 TRBV5-1 TGCGCCAGCAGAACCGGACTAGCGGGAACTCTAGGGGCCGGGGAGCTGTTTTTT CASRTGLAGTLGAGELFF
few TRBJ1-6 . TRBV10-1 TGCGCCAGCAGCCAACAGGGTTCACCCCTCCACTTT CASSQQGSPLHF
. TRBJ2-3 TRBD2 TRBV10-1 TGCGCCAGCGGGACTAGCGGGTCAGATACGCAGTATTTT CASGTSGSDTQYF
. TRBJ2-5 . TRBV5-4 TGTGCCAGCAGCTTGGCCGGGCAACAAGAGACCCAGTACTTC CASSLAGQQETQYF